Here is one T cell receptor (beta chain) with its context. Its antigen remains unidentified. The data stem from a study of a mutant IDH1 vaccine in newly diagnosed glioma. Time point given: week 35, safety follow-up. One vaccine dose held 300 ug of mutant IDH1 20-mer peptide and came with topical imiquimod. Here immunoSEQ multiplex PCR was the method, and the copy in TCRdb shows in-frame clones only, minus some. Of approximately 47,000 clones listed, roughly 91% are singletons. The ends lost 5 bases at V and 3 bases at J; junction bases unmatched: 3. Looked up from germline, CDR1 is LNHDA and CDR2 is SQIVND (reference sequence). The CDR3 has 14 amino acids.

The sample here was PBMCs, taken from a glioma patient whose treatment included an IDH1 peptide vaccine. This TCR was recovered from a woman aged 40 to 55 with glioma. The chain has TRBV19 and TRBJ2-3; 9 bases map to TRBD2. The chain's CDR3 is CASSWRGGTDTQYF. CDR3 coding DNA: TGTGCCAGTAGTTGGCGGGGGGGTACAGATACGCAGTATTTT.